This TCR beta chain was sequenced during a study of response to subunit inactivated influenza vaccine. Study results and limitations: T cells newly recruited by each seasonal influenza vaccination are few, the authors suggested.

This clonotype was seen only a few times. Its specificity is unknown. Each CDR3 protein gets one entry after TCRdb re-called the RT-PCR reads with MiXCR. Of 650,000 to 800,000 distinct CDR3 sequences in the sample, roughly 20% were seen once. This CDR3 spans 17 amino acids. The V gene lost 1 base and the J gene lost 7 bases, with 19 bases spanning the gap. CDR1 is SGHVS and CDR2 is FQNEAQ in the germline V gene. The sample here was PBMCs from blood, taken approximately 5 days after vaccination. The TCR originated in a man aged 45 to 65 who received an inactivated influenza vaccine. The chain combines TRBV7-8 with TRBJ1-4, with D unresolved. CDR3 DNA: TGTGCCAGCAGCTTAGTAGTCGGTTCGGGCCTCGGTGAAAAACTGTTTTTT. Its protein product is CASSLVVGSGLGEKLFF. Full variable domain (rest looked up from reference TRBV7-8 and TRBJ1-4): GAGVSQSPRYKVAKRGQDVALRCDPISGHVSLFWYQQALGQGPEFLTYFQNEAQLDKSGLPSDRFFAERPEGSVSTLKIQRTQQEDSAVYLCASSLVVGSGLGEKLFFGSGTQLSVL.